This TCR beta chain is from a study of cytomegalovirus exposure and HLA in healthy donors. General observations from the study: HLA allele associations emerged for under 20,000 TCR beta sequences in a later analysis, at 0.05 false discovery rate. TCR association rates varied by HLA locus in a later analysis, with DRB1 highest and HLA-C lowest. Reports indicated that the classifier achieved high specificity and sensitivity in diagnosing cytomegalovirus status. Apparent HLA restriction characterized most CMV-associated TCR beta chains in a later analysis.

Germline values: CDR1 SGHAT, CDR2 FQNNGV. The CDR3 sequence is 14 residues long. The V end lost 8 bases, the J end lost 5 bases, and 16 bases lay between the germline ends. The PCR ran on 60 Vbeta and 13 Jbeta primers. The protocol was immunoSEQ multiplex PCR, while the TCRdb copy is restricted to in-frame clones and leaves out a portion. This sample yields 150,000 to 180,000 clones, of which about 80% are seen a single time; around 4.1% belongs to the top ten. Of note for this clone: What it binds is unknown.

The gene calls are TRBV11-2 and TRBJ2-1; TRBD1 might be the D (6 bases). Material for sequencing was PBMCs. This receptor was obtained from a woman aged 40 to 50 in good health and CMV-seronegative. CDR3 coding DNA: TGTGCCAGCGTGGCATCGTACAGGGACAATGAGCAGTTCTTC. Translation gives CASVASYRDNEQFF.